Below are 32 T cell receptor beta chains sequenced from a single sample in a study of identical twins. MiXCR was run by TCRdb on the 5' RACE reads, yielding one entry per CDR3 protein. The sample lists about 810,000 distinct CDR3 sequences, more than 9% occurring once. This sample also belongs to another study, concerning yellow fever vaccine responses in identical twins.

The sample comprised PBMCs. The receptors were gathered from a woman under 30 in good health.

This clonotype has a count of ten or more. The chain joins TRBV12-3 or TRBV12-4 to TRBJ1-6; the D is unclear. Trimming removed 8 bases at V and 7 bases at J, with 6 bases between. This CDR3 is 11 amino acids long. For the CDR3, the DNA is TGTGCCAGCGCGGCCAATTCACCCCTCCACTTT. Protein product: CASAANSPLHF.

In this sample, this clonotype turned up a few times. The chain combines TRBV3-1 with TRBJ2-3, with D perhaps matching TRBD2 (6 bases). CDR3 size: 13 residues. V lost 0 bases to trimming and J lost 11 bases, with 12 bases between them. Germline V gives CDR1 LGHDT, CDR2 YNNKEL (reference sequence). The CDR3 spells CASSQDKRVGQYF. The CDR3 DNA sequence: TGTGCCAGCAGCCAAGATAAGCGGGTGGGGCAGTATTTT.

The chain uses TRBV27 and TRBJ1-1, with D unclear. V shed 6 bases and J shed 0 bases, with 20 bases lying between them. The germline gives CDR1 MNHEY, CDR2 SMNVEV (reference sequence). This CDR3 has 17 amino acids. CDR3 nucleotides: TGTGCCAGCAGACTCGTCGGAGAGACAACCATGAACACTGAAGCTTTCTTT. Protein product: CASRLVGETTMNTEAFF.

This clonotype came up a few times. The junction differs from germline at one of its ends, possibly a read error. CDR3 amino acids: CSARVLPSNTNTQYF. In DNA form, the CDR3 reads TGCAGTGCTAGAGTGTTGCCTAGCAACACAAATACGCAGTATTTT. This chain links TRBV20-1 with TRBJ2-3, with a tentative D call TRBD2 (5 bases). Per the germline V gene, CDR1 is DFQATT and CDR2 is SNEGSKA (reference sequence). The CDR3 length is 15 residues.

This clonotype was seen a few times. This chain uses TRBV6-1 with TRBJ2-7, with a possible D match to TRBD2 (5 bases). This CDR3 is built from 14 residues. The ends were cut back, 6 bases at V and 0 bases at J, with 12 bases in the middle. The germline CDR1 and CDR2 sequences are MNHNS and SASEGT. The CDR3 DNA sequence: TGTGCCAGCAGGAGGGTGGTGGCCTCCTACGAGCAGTACTTC. Protein product: CASRRVVASYEQYF.

CDR3 DNA: TGTGCCAGCAGCGGGACAGGTTTCAGCAATCAGCCCCAGCATTTT. Translation: CASSGTGFSNQPQHF. The V call is TRBV2, the J call TRBJ1-5, with 8 bases that match TRBD1. V lost 6 bases and J lost 1; bases outside the gene matches: 5. This CDR3 comprises 15 residues. In germline, CDR1 is SNHLY, CDR2 FYNNEI.

The rearrangement uses TRBV20-1 and TRBJ2-5, with D tentatively TRBD1 (5 bases). The CDR3 is 12 amino acids. The V gene's germline CDR1 is DFQATT and CDR2 SNEGSKA (reference sequence). V shed 7 bases and J shed 0 bases, with 9 bases lying between them. The CDR3 protein is CSDTDNQETQYF. CDR3 in DNA: TGCAGTGATACGGACAACCAAGAGACCCAGTACTTC.

There are many counts of this clonotype. V gene TRBV5-1 combines with J gene TRBJ2-3; a weak D match, TRBD2 (7 bases). This CDR3 has 15 residues. Germline loops: CDR1 SGHRS, CDR2 YFSETQ. Between the trimmed V and J ends, which lost 4 bases and 2 bases, there was a span of 14 bases. The CDR3 coding sequence is TGCGCCAGCAGCCGGGGAGGGACACTCACAGATACGCAGTATTTT. It encodes CASSRGGTLTDTQYF.

J is TRBJ2-6 and V is TRBV20-1; D may be TRBD1 or TRBD2 (5 bases each). Germline CDR1 reads DFQATT; CDR2 reads SNEGSKA (reference sequence). This CDR3 comprises 14 residues. Trimming pared 6 bases from V and 0 bases from J, leaving 9 bases between. CDR3 in amino acids: CSAGVGSGANVLTF. CDR3 DNA sequence: TGCAGTGCGGGGGTTGGCTCTGGGGCCAACGTCCTGACTTTC.

The chain recombines TRBV5-1 with TRBJ2-3; 11 positions match TRBD2. Per the germline V gene, CDR1 is SGHRS and CDR2 is YFSETQ. CDR3 size: 17 residues. V trimming: 4 bases; J trimming: 3 bases; junction bases outside the gene matches: 10. CDR3 sequence: CASSLGGSGGATDTQYF. For the CDR3, the DNA is TGCGCCAGCAGCCTGGGAGGTAGCGGGGGGGCTACAGATACGCAGTATTTT.

The CDR3 spells CASSLTRGVVNSGANVLTF. In DNA, the CDR3 is TGTGCCAGCAGCTTAACGCGGGGGGTAGTGAACTCTGGGGCCAACGTCCTGACTTTC. J is TRBJ2-6 and V is TRBV11-1, with 8 nucleotides matching TRBD2. The ends lost 2 bases at V and 0 bases at J; junction bases unmatched: 9. The germline CDR1 and CDR2 sequences are SGHAT and FQDESV (reference sequence). CDR3 size: 19 residues.

This clonotype was detected a few times. The junction does not match germline at one end; this may be a read error. This chain joins TRBV6-1 and TRBJ2-1; 8 bases are a match to TRBD2. CDR3 length: 16 amino acids. The germline gives CDR1 MNHNS, CDR2 SASEGT. The CDR3 sequence: CASREVSGGDYNEQFF. The CDR3 region has the DNA TGTGCCAGCAGGGAAGTTTCGGGGGGGGATTACAATGAGCAGTTCTTC.

The chain is built from TRBV20-1 and TRBJ2-5; 7 bases align to TRBD1. This CDR3 has 13 residues. The ends lost 6 bases at V and 4 bases at J; junction bases unmatched: 8. CDR1 and CDR2 from the germline V gene are DFQATT and SNEGSKA (reference sequence). CDR3 residues: CSALRQGRETQYF. CDR3 DNA: TGCAGTGCCCTTCGACAGGGACGAGAGACCCAGTACTTC.

The chain has TRBV4-1 and TRBJ2-4, with 10 nucleotides matching TRBD1. The CDR3 is 20 residues long. V lost 4 bases, J lost 1 base, and 16 bases stayed unmatched. From germline, CDR1 is MGHRA and CDR2 YSYEKL. The CDR3 sequence: CASSRRQGAQSNTAKNIQYF. CDR3 bases: TGCGCCAGCAGCCGCCGACAGGGGGCTCAAAGTAATACGGCCAAAAACATTCAGTACTTC.

The rearrangement joins TRBV5-8 to TRBJ2-3, with 9 bases matching TRBD2. V was clipped by 0 bases and J by 3 bases; unmatched bases: 5. CDR1 and CDR2 from the germline V gene are SGHTS and YDEGEE. CDR3 length equals 16 residues. The CDR3 DNA sequence: TGTGCCAGCAGCTTGGGGGGACTAGCTTTAACAGATACGCAGTATTTT. It is translated as CASSLGGLALTDTQYF.

At least ten counts were recorded for this clonotype. V gene TRBV6-5 combines with J gene TRBJ2-1; 12 bases map to TRBD2. There are 17 residues in the CDR3. Germline assignment: CDR1 MNHEY and CDR2 SVGAGI. Germline trimming cut 2 bases from V and 2 bases from J; bases unmatched to any gene: 4. Written as DNA, the CDR3 is TGTGCCAGCAGTTACAGCCGGACTAGCGGGACCTACAATGAGCAGTTCTTC. This sequence encodes CASSYSRTSGTYNEQFF.

Only a few counts were recorded for this clonotype. This chain links TRBV15 with TRBJ1-6; possible D gene TRBD1, 5 bases. This CDR3 comprises 12 residues. Germline V CDR1 and CDR2: LNHNV, YYDKDF (reference sequence). Trimming stripped 3 bases from V and 13 bases from J, with 10 bases between. The CDR3 DNA reads as TGTGCCACCAGCAGCCATGGGGGGCCCCTCCACTTT. This codes for CATSSHGGPLHF.

V is TRBV24-1 and J is TRBJ2-1, with 7 bases aligning to TRBD1. The CDR3 spans 15 residues. Germline V lookup: CDR1 KGHDR, CDR2 SFDVKD. The trim removed 5 bases at V and 0 bases at J, leaving 3 bases unmatched. DNA of the CDR3: TGTGCCACCAGTGTGGCAGGGGGCTCCTACAATGAGCAGTTCTTC. This sequence encodes CATSVAGGSYNEQFF.

This clonotype was recorded a few times. The chain combines TRBV20-1 with TRBJ2-7; D uncertain. The CDR3 spans 11 residues. Germline V gene lookup returns CDR1 DFQATT and CDR2 SNEGSKA (reference sequence). V lost 3 bases to trimming and J lost 4 bases, with 7 bases between them. CDR3 amino acids: CSASDGYEQYV. The CDR3 DNA sequence: TGCAGTGCTAGCGACGGGTACGAGCAGTACGTC.

In this sample, this clonotype turned up a few times. The chain combines TRBV9 with TRBJ2-7; TRBD2 agrees at 7 bases. With 1 base clipped from V and 3 bases from J, the junction kept 10 bases outside the gene matches. This CDR3 is 16 amino acids long. CDR1 is SGDLS, CDR2 YYNGEE, per germline. The CDR3 DNA reads TGTGCCAGCAGCGTACATCTGAGCGGGAATGACTACGAGCAGTACTTC. This gives the protein CASSVHLSGNDYEQYF.

This clonotype was seen a few times. This sequence joins TRBV24-1 and TRBJ2-2; TRBD1 might be the D (5 bases). CDR1 is KGHDR, CDR2 SFDVKD, per germline. The CDR3 consists of 13 residues. V shed 9 bases and J shed 3 bases, with 10 bases lying between them. In DNA, the CDR3 is TGTGCCACCTGGGGCGGAGACACCGGGGAGCTGTTTTTT. Protein: CATWGGDTGELFF.

This clonotype has more than one count but fewer than ten. This chain's CDR3 is CASSLVWSAYEQYF. The CDR3 bases are TGTGCCAGCAGCTTGGTGTGGAGTGCCTACGAGCAGTACTTC. This chain links TRBV5-5 with TRBJ2-7; D gene unclear. Trimming took 0 bases from V and 2 from J, leaving 9 bases between them. This CDR3 is built from 14 residues. Per the germline V gene, CDR1 is SGHKS and CDR2 is YYEKEE (reference sequence).

This chain connects TRBV29-1 to TRBJ2-1; D remains ambiguous. V was pared by 4 bases and J by 8 bases, with 18 bases between. From germline, CDR1 is SQVTM and CDR2 ANQGSEA. CDR3 length: 14 residues. CDR3 bases: TGCAGCGTTGGGTTGGGGTTTATGGGCGATGAGCAGTTCTTC. Amino acids: CSVGLGFMGDEQFF.

In its sample, this clonotype was seen many times. This chain uses TRBV12-3 or TRBV12-4 with TRBJ2-1; D call uncertain. This CDR3 is 13 amino acids long. The V gene lost 1 base and the J gene lost 9 bases, with 10 bases spanning the gap. In DNA form, the CDR3 reads TGTGCCAGCAGTTTAGAGCGCGTGGGTGAGCAGTTCTTC. Translated, it gives CASSLERVGEQFF.

This clonotype was picked up many times. The J gene is TRBJ2-7, the V gene TRBV29-1, with D maybe TRBD2 (5 bases). This CDR3 is 12 amino acids long. Germline CDR1 and CDR2: SQVTM and ANQGSEA. V gave up 7 bases and J gave up 2 bases, with 12 bases separating them. The CDR3 sequence is CSATDGTYEQYV. CDR3 DNA sequence: TGCAGCGCCACCGACGGGACCTACGAGCAGTACGTC.

This chain links TRBV27 with TRBJ2-1; 11 nucleotides agree with TRBD2. V dropped 5 bases and J dropped 10; count of bases not matched to a gene: 10. CDR1 and CDR2 from the germline V gene are MNHEY and SMNVEV (reference sequence). The CDR3 contains 15 residues. The DNA for the CDR3 is TGTGCCAGCAGTCGGTCGGGACTAGCGGTTCCGGAGCAGTTCTTC. Translation gives CASSRSGLAVPEQFF.

This chain joins TRBV23-1 and TRBJ2-3; D may be TRBD1 (5 bases). TRBV23-1 is flagged as an ORF with uncertain function. The CDR3 runs to 18 residues. Trimming took 2 bases from V and 2 from J, leaving 20 bases between them. The CDR3 nucleotides are TGCGCCAGCAGTCAAAGATGCAAGGACACGTTCATCACAGATACGCAGTATTTT. The encoded protein is CASSQRCKDTFITDTQYF.

This clonotype has at least ten counts. An end of the junction differs from the germline gene, which may be a read error. The chain couples TRBV9 to TRBJ1-1; D unclear. CDR1 SGDLS and CDR2 YYNGEE come from the germline V gene. There are 13 residues in the CDR3. CDR3 sequence reads: CASSVDWNTEAFF. The CDR3 nucleotides are TGCGCCAGCAGTGTAGACTGGAACACTGAAGCTTTCTTT.

This clonotype was seen a few times. The chain employs TRBV5-1 and TRBJ2-1, with TRBD2 matching 9 bases. There are 15 residues in the CDR3. V shed 4 bases and J 5 bases; nucleotides not matched to a gene: 7. Looked up from germline, CDR1 is SGHRS and CDR2 is YFSETQ. In DNA, the CDR3 is TGCGCCAGCAGCCCTGGACTAGCGCATAACAATGAGCAGTTCTTC. It codes for CASSPGLAHNNEQFF.

This clonotype was detected only a few times. The V call is TRBV4-1, the J call TRBJ2-1; the D gene is possibly TRBD1 (5 bases). Trimming cost V 3 bases and J 2 bases, with 11 bases left between them. Germline CDR1 MGHRA, CDR2 YSYEKL. CDR3 size: 15 residues. The DNA of the CDR3 is TGCGCCAGCAGCCAGGGGTGGGGCCCCTACAATGAGCAGTTCTTC. It specifies CASSQGWGPYNEQFF.

V is TRBV20-1 and J is TRBJ2-6, with 11 bases fitting TRBD1. The germline CDR1 and CDR2 sequences are DFQATT and SNEGSKA (reference sequence). V was clipped by 0 bases and J by 0 bases; unmatched bases: 16. The CDR3 length is 22 residues. The CDR3 nucleotides are TGCAGTGCTAGAGATCGGAGAGTCAAAGCCGGGACAGGGGGCTCTGGGGCCAACGTCCTGACTTTC. Its translation: CSARDRRVKAGTGGSGANVLTF.

The CDR3 coding sequence is TGTGCCAGCAGCCCTCCTACTGGGGGACGGAGAGACAATGAGCAGTTCTTC. It translates to CASSPPTGGRRDNEQFF. The gene calls are TRBV12-3 or TRBV12-4 and TRBJ2-1; either TRBD1 or TRBD2 may supply D (5 bases each). This CDR3 has 17 amino acids. The V end was cut by 6 bases, the J end by 5 bases, with 23 bases between.